Listed below are T cell receptor beta chains from one sample, sequenced in a study of blood T cell repertoires in COVID-19. Sequencing was performed with immunoSEQ multiplex PCR; in TCRdb, only in-frame clones are kept and a portion is missing. The sample has roughly 150,000 clones, about 91% seen once. The specimen was peripheral blood. These receptor sequences come from a human donor in a cohort sampled during active COVID-19. CDR3s include the opening cysteine and the closing phenylalanine or tryptophan. D genes are given only for firm matches. Where a row states a size, it is once, few, many or the class of an expanded clone; other rows omit it.

TRBJ1-6 | - | TRBV10-3 | - | CAISESGGAGSPLHF | TGTGCCATCAGTGAGTCCGGGGGGGCGGGTTCACCCCTCCACTTT
TRBJ2-1 | - | TRBV6-2/TRBV6-3 | TRBD2 | CASSYSIRGGGYNEQFF | TGTGCCAGCAGTTACTCGATTCGCGGGGGGGGCTACAATGAGCAGTTCTTC
TRBJ1-1 | - | TRBV7-9 | - | CASSERGGAFF | TGTGCCAGCAGCGAAAGGGGTGGGGCTTTCTTT
TRBJ2-2 | - | TRBV7-9 | TRBD1 | CASSLSGRGLTGELFF | TGTGCCAGCAGCTTATCGGGCAGGGGGCTTACCGGGGAGCTGTTTTTT
TRBJ1-4 | - | TRBV7-2 | TRBD1 | CASSLQDRGLSEKLFF | TGTGCCAGCAGCTTACAGGACAGGGGGCTCTCTGAAAAACTGTTTTTT
TRBJ2-7 | - | TRBV10-3 | - | CAIGARQSSGYEQYF | TGTGCCATCGGGGCCCGACAGAGTTCTGGTTACGAGCAGTACTTC
TRBJ2-3 | - | TRBV10-3 | - | CAISERGGPDTQYF | TGTGCCATCAGTGAAAGGGGGGGGCCCGATACGCAGTATTTT
TRBJ2-7 | once | TRBV3-1/TRBV3-2 | - | CASSQVGSSYEQYF | TGTGCCAGCAGCCAAGTCGGGTCTTCCTACGAGCAGTACTTC
TRBJ1-4 | - | TRBV5-4 | TRBD1 | CASSFSTGVVSTNEKLFF | TGTGCCAGCAGCTTCTCGACAGGGGTAGTTTCAACTAATGAAAAACTGTTTTTT
TRBJ2-6 | - | TRBV6-2/TRBV6-3 | TRBD1 | CASSYSRGHGANVLTF | TGTGCCAGCAGTTACTCGAGGGGGCACGGGGCCAACGTCCTGACTTTC
TRBJ2-7 | - | TRBV9 | TRBD1 | CASSLGQRSYEQYF | TGTGCCAGCAGCTTGGGACAGCGATCCTACGAGCAGTACTTC
TRBJ1-5 | - | TRBV19 | TRBD1 | CASSAPGQGAHQPQHF | TGTGCCAGTAGTGCCCCGGGACAGGGGGCTCATCAGCCCCAGCATTTT
TRBJ2-6 | - | TRBV5-6 | - | CASSWPASVSGANVLTF | TGTGCCAGCAGCTGGCCCGCATCCGTCTCTGGGGCCAACGTCCTGACTTTC
TRBJ1-2 | - | TRBV11-2 | - | CASSFQSNYGYTF | TGTGCCAGCAGCTTCCAGTCGAACTATGGCTACACCTTC
TRBJ2-5 | - | TRBV5-6 | - | CASSPRGSETQYF | TGTGCCAGCAGCCCAAGGGGGTCGGAGACCCAGTACTTC
TRBJ2-5 | - | TRBV6-6 | - | CASSYPVGGPQETQYF | TGTGCCAGCAGTTACCCCGTCGGAGGCCCTCAAGAGACCCAGTACTTC
TRBJ1-2 | once | TRBV18 | TRBD1 | CASSPSAGGHGYTF | TGTGCCAGCTCACCATCGGCAGGGGGACATGGCTACACCTTC
TRBJ1-1 | many | TRBV29-1 | - | CSLSMNTEAFF | TGCAGCCTCTCTATGAACACTGAAGCTTTCTTT
TRBJ2-1 | - | TRBV29-1 | TRBD2 | CSATGTSLYNEQFF | TGCAGCGCCACCGGGACTAGCCTCTACAATGAGCAGTTCTTC
TRBJ2-2 | few | TRBV5-8 | - | CASSVTVANTGELFF | TGTGCCAGCAGTGTAACAGTAGCGAACACCGGGGAGCTGTTTTTT
TRBJ2-3 | - | TRBV5-1 | TRBD2 | CASSTNIAGAHTDTQYF | TGCGCCAGCAGCACGAATATAGCGGGGGCGCACACAGATACGCAGTATTTT
TRBJ1-1 | - | TRBV6-5 | - | CASRGHLNTEAFF | TGTGCCAGCAGGGGACACTTGAACACTGAAGCTTTCTTT
TRBJ1-2 | few | TRBV12-3/TRBV12-4 | - | CASSLGQAFGYTF | TGTGCCAGCAGTTTAGGTCAGGCTTTTGGCTACACCTTC
TRBJ2-7 | - | TRBV18 | - | CASSPADSYGYEQYF | TGTGCCAGCTCACCAGCAGACAGCTATGGGTACGAGCAGTACTTC
TRBJ2-3 | - | TRBV5-6 | TRBD1 | CASSQQGSTDTQYF | TGTGCCAGCAGCCAACAGGGGAGCACAGATACGCAGTATTTT
TRBJ2-1 | - | TRBV11-2 | TRBD1 | CASSLGQGARDEQFF | TGTGCCAGCAGCTTGGGACAGGGGGCTAGAGATGAGCAGTTCTTC
TRBJ2-7 | - | TRBV27 | TRBD1 | CASSVRRTGAYEQYF | TGTGCCAGCAGCGTGCGACGGACAGGGGCCTACGAGCAGTACTTC
TRBJ2-7 | - | TRBV24-1 | TRBD1 | CATSDYRTGEDEQYF | TGTGCCACCAGTGATTACCGGACAGGGGAGGACGAGCAGTACTTC
TRBJ2-7 | - | TRBV7-2 | TRBD2 | CASSTRGLAGLYEQYF | TGTGCCAGCAGCACCCGCGGACTAGCGGGACTCTACGAGCAGTACTTC
TRBJ2-1 | - | TRBV24-1 | TRBD1 | CATSDSPGQRGSSYNEQFF | TGTGCCACCAGTGATTCTCCGGGACAGAGGGGGAGCTCCTACAATGAGCAGTTCTTC
TRBJ2-1 | - | TRBV5-4 | TRBD1 | CASSSQGVYNEQFF | TGTGCCAGCAGCTCGCAGGGGGTGTACAATGAGCAGTTCTTC
TRBJ2-5 | - | TRBV20-1 | TRBD2 | CSVLAVETQYF | TGCAGTGTCCTAGCGGTAGAGACCCAGTACTTC
TRBJ2-2 | - | TRBV5-1 | - | CASSLAVGRNTGELFF | TGCGCCAGCAGCTTGGCCGTAGGGAGGAACACCGGGGAGCTGTTTTTT